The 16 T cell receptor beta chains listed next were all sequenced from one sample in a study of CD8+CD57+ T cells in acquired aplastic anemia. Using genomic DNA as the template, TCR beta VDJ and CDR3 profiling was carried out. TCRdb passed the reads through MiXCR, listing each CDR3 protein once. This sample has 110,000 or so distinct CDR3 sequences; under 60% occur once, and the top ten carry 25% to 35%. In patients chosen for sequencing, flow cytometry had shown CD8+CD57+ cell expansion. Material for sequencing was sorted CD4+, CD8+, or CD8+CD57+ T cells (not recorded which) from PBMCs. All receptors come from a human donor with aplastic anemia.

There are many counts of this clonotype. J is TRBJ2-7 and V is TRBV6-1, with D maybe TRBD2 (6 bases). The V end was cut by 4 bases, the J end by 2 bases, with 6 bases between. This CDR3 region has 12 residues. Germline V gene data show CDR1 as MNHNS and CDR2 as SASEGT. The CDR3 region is CASSGLAYEQYF. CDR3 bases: TGTGCCAGCAGTGGACTAGCCTACGAGCAGTACTTC.

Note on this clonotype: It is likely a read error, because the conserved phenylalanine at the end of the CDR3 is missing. The CDR3 protein is CASSSKLGRDYEAFS. The CDR3 bases are TGTGCCAGCAGCTCCAAGTTGGGCAGGGACTACGAAGCTTTCTCT. V and J are TRBV7-9 and TRBJ1-1, with a weak D call TRBD1 (5 bases). V was trimmed by 4 bases and J by 8 bases, leaving 20 bases between them. The germline gives CDR1 SEHNR, CDR2 FQNEAQ (reference sequence). This CDR3 contains 15 residues.

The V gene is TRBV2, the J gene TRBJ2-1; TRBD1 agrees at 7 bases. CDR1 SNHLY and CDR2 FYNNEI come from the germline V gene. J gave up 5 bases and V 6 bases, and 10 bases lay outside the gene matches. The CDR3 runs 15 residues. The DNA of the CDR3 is TGTGCCAGCAGCGCCCCGGGACAGATAGACAATGAGCAGTTCTTC. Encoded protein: CASSAPGQIDNEQFF.

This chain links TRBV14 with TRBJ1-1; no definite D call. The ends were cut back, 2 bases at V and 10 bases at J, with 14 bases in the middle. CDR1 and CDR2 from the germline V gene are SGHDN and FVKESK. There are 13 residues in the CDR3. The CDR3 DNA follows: TGTGCCAGCAGCCAACAACCATCACTCGGAGCTTTCTTT. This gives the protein CASSQQPSLGAFF.

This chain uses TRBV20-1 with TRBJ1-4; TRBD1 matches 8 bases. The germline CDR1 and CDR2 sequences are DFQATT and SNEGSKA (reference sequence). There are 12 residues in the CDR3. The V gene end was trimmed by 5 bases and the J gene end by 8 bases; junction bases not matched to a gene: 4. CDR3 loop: CSAQRDREKLFF. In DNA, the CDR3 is TGCAGTGCTCAGAGGGACAGGGAAAAACTGTTTTTT.

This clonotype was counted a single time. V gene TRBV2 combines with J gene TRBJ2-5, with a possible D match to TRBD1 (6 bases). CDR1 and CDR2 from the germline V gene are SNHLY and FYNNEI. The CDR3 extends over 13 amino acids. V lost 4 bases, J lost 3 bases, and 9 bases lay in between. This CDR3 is CASSGNREETQYF. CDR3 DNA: TGTGCCAGCAGTGGTAACAGGGAAGAGACCCAGTACTTC.

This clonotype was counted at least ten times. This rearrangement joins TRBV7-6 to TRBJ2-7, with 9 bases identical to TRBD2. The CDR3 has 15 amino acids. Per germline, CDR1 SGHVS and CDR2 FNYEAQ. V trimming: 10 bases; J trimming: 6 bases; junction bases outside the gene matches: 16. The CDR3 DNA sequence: TGTGCCAAACCCCCTCGGGCTAGCGGGATGTGCGAGCAGTACTTC. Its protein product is CAKPPRASGMCEQYF.

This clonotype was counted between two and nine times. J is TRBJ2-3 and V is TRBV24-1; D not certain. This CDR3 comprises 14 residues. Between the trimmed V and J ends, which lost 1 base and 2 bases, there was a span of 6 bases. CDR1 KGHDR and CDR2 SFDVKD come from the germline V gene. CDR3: CATSDFRATDTQYF. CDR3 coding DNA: TGTGCCACCAGTGATTTTAGGGCCACAGATACGCAGTATTTT.

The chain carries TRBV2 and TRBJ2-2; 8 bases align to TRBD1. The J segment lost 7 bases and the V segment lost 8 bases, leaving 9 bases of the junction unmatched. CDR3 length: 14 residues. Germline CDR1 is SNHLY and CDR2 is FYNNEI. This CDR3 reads CASRVDRGDGELFF. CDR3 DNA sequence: TGTGCCAGCCGGGTTGACAGGGGTGACGGGGAGCTGTTTTTT. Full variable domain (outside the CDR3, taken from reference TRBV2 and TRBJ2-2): EPEVTQTPSHQVTQMGQEVILRCVPISNHLYFYWYRQILGQKVEFLVSFYNNEISEKSEIFDDQFSVERPDGSNFTLKIRSTKLEDSAMYFCASRVDRGDGELFFGEGSRLTVL.

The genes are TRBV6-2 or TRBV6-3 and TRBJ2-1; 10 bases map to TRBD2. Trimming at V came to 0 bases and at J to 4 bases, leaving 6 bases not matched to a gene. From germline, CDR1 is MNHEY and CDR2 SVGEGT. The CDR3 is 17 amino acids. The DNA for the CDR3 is TGTGCCAGCAGTTACTCGCCTCTAGCGGGGGTTTACAATGAGCAGTTCTTC. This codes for CASSYSPLAGVYNEQFF.

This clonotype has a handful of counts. CDR3 region: CATSDVGQPQHF. As DNA, the CDR3 is TGTGCCACCAGTGATGTCGGTCAGCCCCAGCATTTT. The chain carries TRBV24-1 and TRBJ1-5; D is ambiguous. CDR1 is KGHDR and CDR2 is SFDVKD in the germline V gene. Trimming took 3 bases from V and 6 from J, leaving 5 bases between them. The CDR3 totals 12 residues.

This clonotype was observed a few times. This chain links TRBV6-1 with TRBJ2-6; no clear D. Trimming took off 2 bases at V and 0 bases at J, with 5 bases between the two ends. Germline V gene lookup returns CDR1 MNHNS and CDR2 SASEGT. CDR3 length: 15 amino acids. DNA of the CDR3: TGTGCCAGCAGTGAACGCGGCTCTGGGGCCAACGTCCTGACTTTC. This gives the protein CASSERGSGANVLTF.

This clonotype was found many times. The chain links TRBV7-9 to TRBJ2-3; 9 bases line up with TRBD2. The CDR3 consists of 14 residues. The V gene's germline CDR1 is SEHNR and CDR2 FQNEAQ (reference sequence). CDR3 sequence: CAFHGREGPDTQYF. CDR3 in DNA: TGTGCTTTCCACGGGCGGGAGGGGCCAGATACGCAGTATTTT.

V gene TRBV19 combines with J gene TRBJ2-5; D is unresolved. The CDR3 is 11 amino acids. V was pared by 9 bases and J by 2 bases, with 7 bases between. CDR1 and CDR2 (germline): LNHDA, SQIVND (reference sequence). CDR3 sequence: CASRRQETQYF. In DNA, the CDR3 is TGTGCCAGCCGCCGTCAAGAGACCCAGTACTTC.

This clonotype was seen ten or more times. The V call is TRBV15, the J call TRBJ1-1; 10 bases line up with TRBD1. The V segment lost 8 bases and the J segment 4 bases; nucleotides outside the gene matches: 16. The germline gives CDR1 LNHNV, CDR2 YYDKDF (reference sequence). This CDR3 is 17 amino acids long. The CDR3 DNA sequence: TGTGCCACCGGATCCACGCGGACAGGGGGGACGGGCACTGAAGCTTTCTTT. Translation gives CATGSTRTGGTGTEAFF.

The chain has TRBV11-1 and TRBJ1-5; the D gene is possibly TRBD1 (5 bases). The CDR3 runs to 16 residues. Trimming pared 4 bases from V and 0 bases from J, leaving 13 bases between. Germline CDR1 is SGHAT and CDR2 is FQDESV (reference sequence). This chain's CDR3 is CASSSDTSYSNQPQHF. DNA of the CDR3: TGTGCCAGCAGCTCGGACACAAGCTATAGCAATCAGCCCCAGCATTTT. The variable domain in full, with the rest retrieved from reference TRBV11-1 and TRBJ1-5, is EAEVAQSPRYKITEKSQAVAFWCDPISGHATLYWYRQILGQGPELLVQFQDESVVDDSQLPKDRFSAERLKGVDSTLKIQPAELGDSAMYLCASSSDTSYSNQPQHFGDGTRLSIL.